Listed below are T cell receptor beta chains from one sample, sequenced in a study of Graves' ophthalmopathy and Graves' hyperthyroidism. TCRdb redid the calling of the multiplex PCR reads with MiXCR, one entry per CDR3 protein. The repertoire holds more than 300,000 distinct CDR3 sequences, with about a sixth as singletons. The sequenced sample consisted of peripheral blood. These receptors all stem from an adult woman with stable Graves' hyperthyroidism. Both conserved end residues are part of each CDR3. The order of the fields is clone size, D gene, J gene, V gene, CDR3 DNA, CDR3 protein. The D gene is left open where the match is weak. Clone size is shown for a subset of rows, as once, few, many or a class of expanded clone.

clone size: many
D gene: -
J gene: TRBJ1-3
V gene: TRBV28
CDR3 DNA: TGTGCCAGCAGTTCCAGTGCCCAGGGCTCTGGAAACACCATATATTTT
CDR3 protein: CASSSSAQGSGNTIYF

clone size: -
D gene: TRBD1
J gene: TRBJ2-7
V gene: TRBV29-1
CDR3 DNA: TGCAGCGTCGAGGGGGCCGTAGATCCATGGAGCACGCATGGGCAGTACTTC
CDR3 protein: CSVEGAVDPWSTHGQYF

clone size: many
D gene: TRBD1
J gene: TRBJ1-1
V gene: TRBV11-1
CDR3 DNA: TGTGCCAGCAGCTCGGGACAGGGGGTGGTGAACACTGAAGCTTTCTTT
CDR3 protein: CASSSGQGVVNTEAFF

clone size: many
D gene: TRBD2
J gene: TRBJ2-7
V gene: TRBV30
CDR3 DNA: TGTGCCTTTTTCGGGACTAGCGGCTACGAGCAGTACTTC
CDR3 protein: CAFFGTSGYEQYF

clone size: many
D gene: TRBD1
J gene: TRBJ1-2
V gene: TRBV29-1
CDR3 DNA: TGCAGCGTTGGAGTAGGGACAGGGTCCTATGGCTACACCTTC
CDR3 protein: CSVGVGTGSYGYTF

clone size: once
D gene: TRBD2
J gene: TRBJ2-1
V gene: TRBV30
CDR3 DNA: TGTGCCTGGAAGGGTTGGTCTAGCGGGAGGGCACATAGCGCGGAGCAGTTCTTC
CDR3 protein: CAWKGWSSGRAHSAEQFF

clone size: many
D gene: -
J gene: TRBJ1-5
V gene: TRBV6-1
CDR3 DNA: TGTGCCAGCAGTGAAGGAGTGGGGTGGAGTCAGCCCCAGCATTTT
CDR3 protein: CASSEGVGWSQPQHF

clone size: many
D gene: -
J gene: TRBJ2-5
V gene: TRBV12-3/TRBV12-4
CDR3 DNA: TGTGCCAGCAGTCCCCAGAGTCGGAAAGAGACCCAGTACTTC
CDR3 protein: CASSPQSRKETQYF

clone size: many
D gene: -
J gene: TRBJ1-1
V gene: TRBV19
CDR3 DNA: TGTGCCAGTAGTACATCCCCCCAAGAAGCTTTCTTT
CDR3 protein: CASSTSPQEAFF

clone size: many
D gene: -
J gene: TRBJ2-7
V gene: TRBV12-3/TRBV12-4
CDR3 DNA: TGTGCCAGCAGTACCCGACAGTTCTCCTACGAGCAGTACTTC
CDR3 protein: CASSTRQFSYEQYF

clone size: many
D gene: TRBD2
J gene: TRBJ2-7
V gene: TRBV28
CDR3 DNA: TGTGCCAGCAGTTTACTAGGCGGGAGGGCCTCCTACGAGCAGTACTTC
CDR3 protein: CASSLLGGRASYEQYF

clone size: many
D gene: -
J gene: TRBJ1-5
V gene: TRBV28
CDR3 DNA: TGTGCCAGCAGCACAGACACCAATCAGCCCCAGCATTTT
CDR3 protein: CASSTDTNQPQHF

clone size: many
D gene: TRBD1
J gene: TRBJ1-5
V gene: TRBV6-7
CDR3 DNA: TGTGCCAGCAAACCGGGACAGGGGTGTCAGCCCCAGCATTTT
CDR3 protein: CASKPGQGCQPQHF

clone size: many
D gene: -
J gene: TRBJ1-2
V gene: TRBV20-1
CDR3 DNA: TGCAGTGCTAGAGATAGTCCCACCTATGGCTACACCTTC
CDR3 protein: CSARDSPTYGYTF

clone size: many
D gene: TRBD1
J gene: TRBJ1-5
V gene: TRBV7-8
CDR3 DNA: TGTGCCAGCAGCTTGACAGGGGCCTTTAGCAATCAGCCCCAGCATTTT
CDR3 protein: CASSLTGAFSNQPQHF

clone size: many
D gene: -
J gene: TRBJ1-6
V gene: TRBV5-5
CDR3 DNA: TGTGCCAGCAGCTCGGTGGGACGGCGGTCACCCCTCCACTTT
CDR3 protein: CASSSVGRRSPLHF

clone size: few
D gene: -
J gene: TRBJ2-5
V gene: TRBV29-1
CDR3 DNA: TGCAGCGGGGAACTAGGCGGCAAAAGGGCCCAGTACTTC
CDR3 protein: CSGELGGKRAQYF

clone size: few
D gene: TRBD1
J gene: TRBJ1-1
V gene: TRBV5-1
CDR3 DNA: TGCGCCAGCAGCTACGGGACAGGGAGGATTACTGCTGAAGCTTTCTTT
CDR3 protein: CASSYGTGRITAEAFF

clone size: -
D gene: -
J gene: TRBJ1-5
V gene: TRBV19
CDR3 DNA: TGTGCCAGTACCCCCGAGGGGAAGAATCAGCCCCAGCATTTT
CDR3 protein: CASTPEGKNQPQHF

clone size: many
D gene: -
J gene: TRBJ2-7
V gene: TRBV6-1
CDR3 DNA: TGTGCCAGCAGCCCCGGATCTGGCCCCTACGAGCAGTACTTC
CDR3 protein: CASSPGSGPYEQYF

clone size: many
D gene: -
J gene: TRBJ2-2
V gene: TRBV12-3/TRBV12-4
CDR3 DNA: TGTGCCAGCACCACCTCCCCGGGGGCCGGGGAGCTGTTTTTT
CDR3 protein: CASTTSPGAGELFF

clone size: many
D gene: TRBD1
J gene: TRBJ2-5
V gene: TRBV5-6
CDR3 DNA: TGTGCCAGCAGCGCGGACAGGGGTTTCCAAGAGACCCAGTACTTC
CDR3 protein: CASSADRGFQETQYF

clone size: -
D gene: TRBD1
J gene: TRBJ1-5
V gene: TRBV6-1
CDR3 DNA: TGTGCCAGCATAACCGGACAGGGGACCAATCAGCCCCAGCATTTT
CDR3 protein: CASITGQGTNQPQHF

clone size: -
D gene: TRBD2
J gene: TRBJ2-7
V gene: TRBV27
CDR3 DNA: TGTGCCAGCATGGGACTAGCGGGGGACTCCCCTTACGAGCAGTACTTC
CDR3 protein: CASMGLAGDSPYEQYF

clone size: many
D gene: -
J gene: TRBJ2-2
V gene: TRBV4-1
CDR3 DNA: TGCGCCAGCAGCCAAGTGTGGGGGACCGGGGAGCTGTTTTTT
CDR3 protein: CASSQVWGTGELFF

clone size: many
D gene: -
J gene: TRBJ1-6
V gene: TRBV6-2/TRBV6-3
CDR3 DNA: TGTGCCAGCAGTTACGGCAGTAACGGGACGCCGGACCACTTT
CDR3 protein: CASSYGSNGTPDHF

clone size: many
D gene: -
J gene: TRBJ1-5
V gene: TRBV19
CDR3 DNA: TGTGCCAGTAGTCCGCGTCCGTTGACGGGCCAGCCCCAGCATTTT
CDR3 protein: CASSPRPLTGQPQHF

clone size: many
D gene: TRBD2
J gene: TRBJ2-7
V gene: TRBV7-2
CDR3 DNA: TGTGCCAGCAGCAATTTGAAACGGCGGGAGGTGAATACCTACGAGCAGTACTTC
CDR3 protein: CASSNLKRREVNTYEQYF

clone size: many
D gene: -
J gene: TRBJ2-2
V gene: TRBV5-1
CDR3 DNA: TGTGCCAGCAGTCTCCAGGGTAACACCGGGGAGCTGTTTTTT
CDR3 protein: CASSLQGNTGELFF

clone size: many
D gene: TRBD2
J gene: TRBJ2-7
V gene: TRBV3-1
CDR3 DNA: TGTGCCAGCAGCCAAGGAGGGACTAGCACCTACGAGCAGTACTTC
CDR3 protein: CASSQGGTSTYEQYF

clone size: many
D gene: TRBD2
J gene: TRBJ2-7
V gene: TRBV10-3
CDR3 DNA: TGTGCCATCAAAGGACTAGCGGGGAGCTCCTACGAGCAGTACTTC
CDR3 protein: CAIKGLAGSSYEQYF

clone size: many
D gene: -
J gene: TRBJ1-1
V gene: TRBV28
CDR3 DNA: TGTGCCAGCAGTCCGCTGGGGGGGAACACTGAAGCTTTCTTT
CDR3 protein: CASSPLGGNTEAFF

clone size: many
D gene: TRBD1
J gene: TRBJ1-2
V gene: TRBV12-3/TRBV12-4
CDR3 DNA: TGTGCCAGCAGGCCGGGACAGGGCTTCTACACCTTC
CDR3 protein: CASRPGQGFYTF

clone size: many
D gene: -
J gene: TRBJ1-1
V gene: TRBV5-1
CDR3 DNA: TGCGCCAGCAGCAACAGAAGGGAAGCTTTCTTT
CDR3 protein: CASSNRREAFF

clone size: many
D gene: -
J gene: TRBJ1-2
V gene: TRBV4-1
CDR3 DNA: TGCGCCAGCAGCCAAGATCTCCCTGGCGGCTATGGCTACACCTTC
CDR3 protein: CASSQDLPGGYGYTF

clone size: -
D gene: -
J gene: TRBJ1-6
V gene: TRBV11-1
CDR3 DNA: TGTGCCAGCAGCGGAAGGGGTACCTATAATTCACCCCTCCACTTT
CDR3 protein: CASSGRGTYNSPLHF

clone size: many
D gene: -
J gene: TRBJ1-5
V gene: TRBV27
CDR3 DNA: TGTGCCAGCCTGGCGACAGGAGGAGGACAGCCCCAGCATTTT
CDR3 protein: CASLATGGGQPQHF

clone size: many
D gene: TRBD1
J gene: TRBJ1-5
V gene: TRBV2
CDR3 DNA: TGTGCCAGCAGTGTGAGAGGGGGCCCAATCTTTAATAATCAGCCCCAGCATTTT
CDR3 protein: CASSVRGGPIFNNQPQHF

clone size: once
D gene: -
J gene: TRBJ1-5
V gene: TRBV6-1
CDR3 DNA: TGTGCCAGCAGTGACAGGGATGGTCAGCCCCAGCATTTT
CDR3 protein: CASSDRDGQPQHF

clone size: once
D gene: TRBD1
J gene: TRBJ1-2
V gene: TRBV14
CDR3 DNA: TGTGCCAGCAGCCAAGATAGAGGGGACAGCCCCGATGGCTACACCTTC
CDR3 protein: CASSQDRGDSPDGYTF

clone size: many
D gene: -
J gene: TRBJ1-1
V gene: TRBV19
CDR3 DNA: TGTGCCAGTAGTACCACAGAGAACACTGAAGCTTTCTTT
CDR3 protein: CASSTTENTEAFF

clone size: many
D gene: TRBD2
J gene: TRBJ2-7
V gene: TRBV20-1
CDR3 DNA: TGCAGTGCTAGAGAAACTCCGCTCATAGCGGGGCCTATCTCCTACGAGCAGTACTTC
CDR3 protein: CSARETPLIAGPISYEQYF

clone size: many
D gene: -
J gene: TRBJ1-2
V gene: TRBV20-1
CDR3 DNA: TGCAGTGCAGGGTCCCCTTTCGATGGCTACACCTTC
CDR3 protein: CSAGSPFDGYTF

clone size: many
D gene: TRBD1
J gene: TRBJ1-6
V gene: TRBV4-2
CDR3 DNA: TGTGCCAGCAGCCAAGCTGGACAGGGATGGTCACCCCTCCACTTT
CDR3 protein: CASSQAGQGWSPLHF

clone size: -
D gene: -
J gene: TRBJ1-5
V gene: TRBV4-1
CDR3 DNA: TGCGCCAGCAGCCAAGATTCGGGGGGCCGCAATCAGCCCCAGCATTTT
CDR3 protein: CASSQDSGGRNQPQHF

clone size: -
D gene: -
J gene: TRBJ2-7
V gene: TRBV14
CDR3 DNA: TGTGCCAGCAGCCCCCTCTCCCTCGACGAGCAGTACTTC
CDR3 protein: CASSPLSLDEQYF

clone size: -
D gene: TRBD2
J gene: TRBJ2-7
V gene: TRBV12-3/TRBV12-4
CDR3 DNA: TGTGCCAGCAGTATAGGACTAGCGGGGGGCGAGTACGAGCAGTACTTC
CDR3 protein: CASSIGLAGGEYEQYF

clone size: many
D gene: TRBD2
J gene: TRBJ2-7
V gene: TRBV20-1
CDR3 DNA: TGCAGTGCTAGCGGGACTAGTATCCACGAGCAGTACTTC
CDR3 protein: CSASGTSIHEQYF

clone size: many
D gene: TRBD1
J gene: TRBJ2-5
V gene: TRBV28
CDR3 DNA: TGTGCCAGCCGCTACCCGACAGGGGTCCAAGAGACCCAGTACTTC
CDR3 protein: CASRYPTGVQETQYF